This T cell receptor beta chain was identified in a study of shared clonotypes between healthy human individuals. The naive CD8 fraction comprised CD45RO-negative cells positively selected for CCR7 and excluded terminally differentiated effector memory CD45RA+ cells. Genomic DNA (from each subset) was split evenly across several immunoSEQ plates. Clones were read by immunoSEQ multiplex PCR, and TCRdb kept only the in-frame ones, dropping some. Among about 2 million clones, roughly 95% were seen once, and the ten largest hold 0.85% to 1.3%. The sample consisted of naive CD8+ T cells sorted from blood. This TCR was recovered from a man younger than 30 in good health.

CDR3 coding DNA: TGTGCCAGCAGATCCGGGACAGGGGCCTACGAGCAGTACTTC. The encoded protein is CASRSGTGAYEQYF. The chain joins TRBV6-1 to TRBJ2-7, with 10 nucleotides matching TRBD1. The CDR3 sequence is 14 residues long. Trimming cost V 6 bases and J 2 bases; bases outside gene matches: 4. Per the germline V gene, CDR1 is MNHNS and CDR2 is SASEGT.